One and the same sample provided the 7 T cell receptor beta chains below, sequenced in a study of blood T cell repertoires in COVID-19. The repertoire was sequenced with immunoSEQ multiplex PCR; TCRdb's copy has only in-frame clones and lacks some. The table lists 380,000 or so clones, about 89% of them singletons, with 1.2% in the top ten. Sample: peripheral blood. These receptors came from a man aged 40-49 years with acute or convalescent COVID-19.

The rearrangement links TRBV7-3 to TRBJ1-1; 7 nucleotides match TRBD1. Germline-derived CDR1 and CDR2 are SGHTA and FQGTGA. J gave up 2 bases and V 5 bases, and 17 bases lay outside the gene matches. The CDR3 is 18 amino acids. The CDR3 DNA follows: TGTGCCAGCAGCCCCTTCGGGAGGGGGCGTACCTTTAACACTGAAGCTTTCTTT. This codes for CASSPFGRGRTFNTEAFF.

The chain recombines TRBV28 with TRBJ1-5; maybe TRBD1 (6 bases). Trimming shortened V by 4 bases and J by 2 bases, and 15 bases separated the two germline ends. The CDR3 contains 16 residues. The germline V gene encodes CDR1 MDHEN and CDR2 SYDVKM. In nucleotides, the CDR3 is TGTGCCAGCAGTTCCGGACAGCTTAGTGGCAATCAGCCCCAGCATTTT. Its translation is CASSSGQLSGNQPQHF.

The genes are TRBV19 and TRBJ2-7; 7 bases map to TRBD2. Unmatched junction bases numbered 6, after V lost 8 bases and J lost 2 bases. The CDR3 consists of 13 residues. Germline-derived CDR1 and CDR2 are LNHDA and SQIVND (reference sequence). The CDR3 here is CASQASGTYEQYF. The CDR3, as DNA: TGTGCCAGTCAGGCTAGCGGAACCTACGAGCAGTACTTC.

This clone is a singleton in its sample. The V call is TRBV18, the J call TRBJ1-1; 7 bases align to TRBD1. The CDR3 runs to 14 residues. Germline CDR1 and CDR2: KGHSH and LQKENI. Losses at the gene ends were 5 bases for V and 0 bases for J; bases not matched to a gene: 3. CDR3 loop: CASSGTAMNTEAFF. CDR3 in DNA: TGTGCCAGCTCAGGGACAGCCATGAACACTGAAGCTTTCTTT.

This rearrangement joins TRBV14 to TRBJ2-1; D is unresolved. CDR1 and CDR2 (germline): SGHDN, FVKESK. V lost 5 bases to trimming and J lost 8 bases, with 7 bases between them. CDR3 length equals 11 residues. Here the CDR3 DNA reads TGTGCCAGCAGCTCGGTCGATGAGCAGTTCTTC. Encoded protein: CASSSVDEQFF.

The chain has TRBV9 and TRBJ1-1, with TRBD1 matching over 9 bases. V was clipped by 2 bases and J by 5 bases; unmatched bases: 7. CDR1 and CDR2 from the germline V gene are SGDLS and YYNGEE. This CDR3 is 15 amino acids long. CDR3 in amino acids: CASSVGDRAVTEAFF. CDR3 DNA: TGTGCCAGCAGCGTGGGGGACAGGGCGGTTACTGAAGCTTTCTTT.

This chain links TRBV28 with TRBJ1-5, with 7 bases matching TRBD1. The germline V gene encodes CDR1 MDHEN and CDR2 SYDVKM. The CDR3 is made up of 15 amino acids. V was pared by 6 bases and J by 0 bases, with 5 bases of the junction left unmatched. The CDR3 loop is CASSQGDPSNQPQHF. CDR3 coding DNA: TGTGCCAGCAGCCAGGGGGACCCTAGCAATCAGCCCCAGCATTTT.